A selection of T cell receptor beta chains follows, all from one sample in a study of regulatory dendritic cells for organ transplantation. The antigens these receptors bind are not known. Sequencing used immunoSEQ multiplex PCR; TCRdb keeps in-frame clones, though not all of them. The sample contains fewer than 15,000 clones, more than 70% of which appear only once. The sequenced material came from naive CD8+ T cells from blood cultured with regulatory dendritic cells. These receptors originate from a human donor in good health. The CDR3 runs from the conserved cysteine through the conserved F or W. A D gene is named only where the DNA matches it firmly. Size is stated for part of the rows, as once, few or many counts, or as a class when the clone is expanded.

j_gene: TRBJ2-2; d_gene: NA; abundance: NA; v_gene: TRBV11-2; CDR3nt: TGTGCCAGCAGCTTCCAGGCCGCCGGGGAGCTGTTTTTT; CDR3aa: CASSFQAAGELFF
j_gene: TRBJ1-5; d_gene: NA; abundance: once; v_gene: TRBV7-8; CDR3nt: TGTGCCAGCAGCAGGGCACAGGGTTTGGGCAATCAGCCCCAGCATTTT; CDR3aa: CASSRAQGLGNQPQHF
j_gene: TRBJ2-3; d_gene: TRBD2; abundance: NA; v_gene: TRBV5-1; CDR3nt: TGCGCCAGCAGCTTGACTAGCGGAGCGAGAACGAGCACAGATACGCAGTATTTT; CDR3aa: CASSLTSGARTSTDTQYF
j_gene: TRBJ2-2; d_gene: TRBD1; abundance: NA; v_gene: TRBV12-5; CDR3nt: TGTGCTAGTGGTTCTGTGACAGGGGGGAACACCGGGGAGCTGTTTTTT; CDR3aa: CASGSVTGGNTGELFF
j_gene: TRBJ2-7; d_gene: TRBD1; abundance: NA; v_gene: TRBV6-5; CDR3nt: TGTGCCAGCAGTCCGACAGGGAGACACGAGCAGTACTTC; CDR3aa: CASSPTGRHEQYF
j_gene: TRBJ2-1; d_gene: NA; abundance: NA; v_gene: TRBV6-4; CDR3nt: TGTGCCAGCAGTTCGAGGGCCGGCTCCTACAATGAGCAGTTCTTC; CDR3aa: CASSSRAGSYNEQFF
j_gene: TRBJ1-5; d_gene: NA; abundance: NA; v_gene: TRBV10-3; CDR3nt: TGTGCCATCAGTGATAGGACAGATACGAATCAGCCCCAGCATTTT; CDR3aa: CAISDRTDTNQPQHF
j_gene: TRBJ2-1; d_gene: TRBD2; abundance: NA; v_gene: TRBV4-3; CDR3nt: TGCGCCAGCAGCCATGGGGACTACCAAACCTACAATGAGCAGTTCTTC; CDR3aa: CASSHGDYQTYNEQFF
j_gene: TRBJ2-7; d_gene: TRBD2; abundance: NA; v_gene: TRBV14; CDR3nt: TGTGCCAGCAGCCAAGATGGGACTAGCGAGCTTGACGAGCAGTACTTC; CDR3aa: CASSQDGTSELDEQYF
j_gene: TRBJ2-3; d_gene: TRBD2; abundance: NA; v_gene: TRBV27; CDR3nt: TGTGCCTCCGGCCCGACTAGCGGGGCCGCAGATACGCAGTATTTT; CDR3aa: CASGPTSGAADTQYF
j_gene: TRBJ2-6; d_gene: NA; abundance: NA; v_gene: TRBV25-1; CDR3nt: TGTGCCAGCAGTGAATACAATGCTGGGGCCAACGTCCTGACTTTC; CDR3aa: CASSEYNAGANVLTF
j_gene: TRBJ2-1; d_gene: NA; abundance: NA; v_gene: TRBV7-2; CDR3nt: TGTGCCAGCAGCTTAAGCCTTAATGAGCAGTTCTTC; CDR3aa: CASSLSLNEQFF
j_gene: TRBJ2-3; d_gene: TRBD2; abundance: NA; v_gene: TRBV10-1; CDR3nt: TGCGCCAGCAGTGGGTCGGCGCAGCGGGGGGGATTAAGAACAGATACGCAGTATTTT; CDR3aa: CASSGSAQRGGLRTDTQYF
j_gene: TRBJ1-2; d_gene: TRBD1; abundance: NA; v_gene: TRBV5-6; CDR3nt: TGTGCCAGCAGCCTCAGTTGGGACAGAACCAACTATGGCTACACCTTC; CDR3aa: CASSLSWDRTNYGYTF
j_gene: TRBJ1-5; d_gene: TRBD1; abundance: NA; v_gene: TRBV7-8; CDR3nt: TGTGCCAGCAGCCACCCGACAGGGCGACACAATCAGCCCCAGCATTTT; CDR3aa: CASSHPTGRHNQPQHF
j_gene: TRBJ2-7; d_gene: NA; abundance: NA; v_gene: TRBV11-2; CDR3nt: TGTGCCAGCAGCTTGTGGACGGAGGCCTACGAGCAGTACTTC; CDR3aa: CASSLWTEAYEQYF
j_gene: TRBJ2-1; d_gene: TRBD2; abundance: few; v_gene: TRBV5-6; CDR3nt: TGTGCCAGCAGCTTAGGCGGGGGTTACAATGAGCAGTTCTTC; CDR3aa: CASSLGGGYNEQFF
j_gene: TRBJ2-1; d_gene: NA; abundance: once; v_gene: TRBV25-1; CDR3nt: TGTGCCAGCAGTCAGACTACCCCCCATGAGCAGTTCTTC; CDR3aa: CASSQTTPHEQFF
j_gene: TRBJ2-3; d_gene: TRBD2; abundance: NA; v_gene: TRBV7-2; CDR3nt: TGTGCCAGCAGCCCCGGGACTACTAGCACAGATACGCAGTATTTT; CDR3aa: CASSPGTTSTDTQYF
j_gene: TRBJ2-5; d_gene: NA; abundance: NA; v_gene: TRBV19; CDR3nt: TGTGCCAGTAGTATATGGAGGGAAGAGACCCAGTACTTC; CDR3aa: CASSIWREETQYF
j_gene: TRBJ2-4; d_gene: TRBD2; abundance: once; v_gene: TRBV4-2; CDR3nt: TGTGCCAGCAGCGGGCCCTTAACTAGCGGGGGGTCGACGGACATTCAGTACTTC; CDR3aa: CASSGPLTSGGSTDIQYF
j_gene: TRBJ2-7; d_gene: TRBD1; abundance: NA; v_gene: TRBV5-1; CDR3nt: TGCGCCAGCAGCTCTCGACAGGGGCACGGTACCTACGAGCAGTACTTC; CDR3aa: CASSSRQGHGTYEQYF
j_gene: TRBJ2-2; d_gene: TRBD1; abundance: NA; v_gene: TRBV12-5; CDR3nt: TGTGCTAGTGGTGGACAGGGGGACAGGGTACATTCGGGGGAGCTGTTTTTT; CDR3aa: CASGGQGDRVHSGELFF
j_gene: TRBJ1-4; d_gene: NA; abundance: NA; v_gene: TRBV4-1; CDR3nt: TGCGCCAGCAGCCAAGGGACAACAACTAATGAAAAACTGTTTTTT; CDR3aa: CASSQGTTTNEKLFF
j_gene: TRBJ1-2; d_gene: NA; abundance: NA; v_gene: TRBV16; CDR3nt: TGTGCCAGCAGCCTAAACTATGGCTACACCTTC; CDR3aa: CASSLNYGYTF
j_gene: TRBJ1-4; d_gene: NA; abundance: NA; v_gene: TRBV4-1; CDR3nt: TGCGCCAGCAGCCAGGAAGGGGGAATATATCAAAAACTGTTTTTT; CDR3aa: CASSQEGGIYQKLFF
j_gene: TRBJ2-1; d_gene: TRBD2; abundance: NA; v_gene: TRBV4-1; CDR3nt: TGCGCCAGCAGCCAGCCACAGGGGGCCCCTAGCGGGGGGGGCTCCTACAATGAGCAGTTCTTC; CDR3aa: CASSQPQGAPSGGGSYNEQFF
j_gene: TRBJ2-2; d_gene: NA; abundance: NA; v_gene: TRBV4-1; CDR3nt: TGCGCCAGCAGCCTAACAATTCAGGGGCCCAACACCGGGGAGCTGTTTTTT; CDR3aa: CASSLTIQGPNTGELFF
j_gene: TRBJ2-2; d_gene: TRBD2; abundance: NA; v_gene: TRBV19; CDR3nt: TGTGCCAGTAGTATACTAGCGGGGTCCGGGGAGCTGTTTTTT; CDR3aa: CASSILAGSGELFF
j_gene: TRBJ2-2; d_gene: TRBD2; abundance: NA; v_gene: TRBV5-4; CDR3nt: TGTGCCAGCAGCTTTGACGGGGGAGGGGCCGGGGAGCTGTTTTTT; CDR3aa: CASSFDGGGAGELFF
j_gene: TRBJ1-6; d_gene: TRBD1; abundance: NA; v_gene: TRBV7-2; CDR3nt: TGTGCCAGCAGCTTCCACAGGGGGCCGGGATTTGTGTTTGATTCACCCCTCCACTTT; CDR3aa: CASSFHRGPGFVFDSPLHF
j_gene: TRBJ1-1; d_gene: TRBD1; abundance: NA; v_gene: TRBV2; CDR3nt: TGTGCCAGCAGTGAACAAGGACAGGGGGGATCTGAAGCTTTCTTT; CDR3aa: CASSEQGQGGSEAFF